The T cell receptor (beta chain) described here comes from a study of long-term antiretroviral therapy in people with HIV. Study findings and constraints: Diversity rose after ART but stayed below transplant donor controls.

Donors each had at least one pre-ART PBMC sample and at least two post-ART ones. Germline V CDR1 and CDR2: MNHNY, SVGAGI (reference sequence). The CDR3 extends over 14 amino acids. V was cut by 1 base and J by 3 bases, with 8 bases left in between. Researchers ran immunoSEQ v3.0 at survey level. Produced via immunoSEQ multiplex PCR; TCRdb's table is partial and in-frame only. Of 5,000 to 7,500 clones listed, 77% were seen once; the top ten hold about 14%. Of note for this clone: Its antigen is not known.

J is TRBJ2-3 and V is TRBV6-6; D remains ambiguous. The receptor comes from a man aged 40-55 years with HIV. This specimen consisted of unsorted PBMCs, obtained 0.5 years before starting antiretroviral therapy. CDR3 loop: CASSYFGGTDTQYF. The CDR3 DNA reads TGTGCCAGCAGTTACTTCGGTGGGACAGATACGCAGTATTTT.